Included here is one TCR beta chain sequence, with context. The source of the sample is a study of cytotoxic CD8 clonotypes in ibrutinib-treated CLL. Study background: Treatment had run for a median about 12 months, range 6 to 36, when response samples were taken.

The data were produced by immunoSEQ multiplex PCR, yet TCRdb's version contains in-frame clones alone and is incomplete. The table shows about 140,000 clones, with approximately 80% occurring only once. This clonotype originated in a human donor with chronic lymphocytic leukemia. The sequences come from PBMCs, collected after 36 months of ibrutinib treatment.

CDR3 coding DNA: TGTGCCAGCAGCTTAGGTCTAGCGGGGACCACAGTGCAGTTCTTC. It yields the protein CASSLGLAGTTVQFF. The chain couples TRBV7-6 to TRBJ2-1, with 9 bases matching TRBD2. V lost 1 base to trimming and J lost 12 bases; unmatched junction nucleotides: 10. Germline CDR1 reads SGHVS; CDR2 reads FNYEAQ. The CDR3 spans 15 residues.